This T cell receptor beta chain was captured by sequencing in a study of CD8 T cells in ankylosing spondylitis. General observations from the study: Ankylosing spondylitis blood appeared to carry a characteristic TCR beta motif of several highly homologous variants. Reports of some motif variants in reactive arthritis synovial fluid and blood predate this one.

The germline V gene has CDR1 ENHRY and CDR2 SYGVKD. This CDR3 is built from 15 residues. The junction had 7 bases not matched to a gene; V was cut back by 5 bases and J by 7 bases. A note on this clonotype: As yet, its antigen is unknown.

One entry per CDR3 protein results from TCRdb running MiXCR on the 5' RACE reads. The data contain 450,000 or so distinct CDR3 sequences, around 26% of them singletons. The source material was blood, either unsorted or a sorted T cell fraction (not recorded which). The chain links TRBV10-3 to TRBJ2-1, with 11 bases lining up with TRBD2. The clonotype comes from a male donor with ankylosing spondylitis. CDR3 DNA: TGTGCCATCAGTCGTCATAGCGGGAGGGAGAATGAGCAGTTCTTC. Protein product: CAISRHSGRENEQFF.